These 24 T cell receptor beta chains were sequenced from one sample in a study of blood T cell repertoires in COVID-19. Sequencing used immunoSEQ multiplex PCR; TCRdb keeps in-frame clones, though not all of them. The sample holds 80,000 to 100,000 clones; under 90% are singletons and the top ten take 15% to 20%. The sequenced material came from peripheral blood. Source of these receptors: a human donor in a cohort sampled during active COVID-19.

This chain uses TRBV10-3 with TRBJ2-7; TRBD1 agrees at 7 bases. This CDR3 contains 14 residues. After removal of 7 bases from V and 0 bases from J, the junction contained 6 bases not matched to a gene. Germline V gene data show CDR1 as ENHRY and CDR2 as SYGVKD. CDR3: CAITGQANSYEQYF. The CDR3 nucleotides are TGTGCCATCACAGGACAGGCAAACTCCTACGAGCAGTACTTC.

The V call is TRBV3-1 (or the pseudogene TRBV3-2), the J call TRBJ1-4; possibly TRBD1 for D (6 bases). This CDR3 has 15 residues. V dropped 0 bases and J dropped 8 bases, with 13 bases sitting between them. Germline V gene data show CDR1 as LGHDT and CDR2 as YNNKEL (reference sequence). This chain's CDR3 is CASSQEGGRREKLFF. CDR3 in DNA: TGTGCCAGCAGCCAAGAGGGGGGGCGCAGGGAAAAACTGTTTTTT.

The rearrangement uses TRBV5-1 and TRBJ1-3; D not certain. CDR1 and CDR2 from the germline V gene are SGHRS and YFSETQ. V was clipped by 6 bases and J by 1 base, with 8 bases between them. This CDR3 contains 13 residues. The CDR3 reads CASNPGSGNTIYF. CDR3 bases: TGCGCCAGCAATCCCGGGTCTGGAAACACCATATATTTT.

The chain has TRBV4-1 and TRBJ2-1, with a weak D call TRBD1 (5 bases). Germline V gives CDR1 MGHRA, CDR2 YSYEKL. Trimming removed 0 bases from V and 0 bases from J, with 18 bases in between. The CDR3 is 19 amino acids. DNA for the CDR3: TGCGCCAGCAGCCAAGATTTGGGGCTCAGCTCAAGCTCCTACAATGAGCAGTTCTTC. Translating it yields CASSQDLGLSSSSYNEQFF.

The chain carries TRBV14 and TRBJ2-7; D remains unclear. The germline V gene encodes CDR1 SGHDN and CDR2 FVKESK. The CDR3 covers 12 residues. Trimming removed 4 bases at V and 5 bases at J, with 9 bases between. The CDR3 DNA sequence: TGTGCCAGCAGCCTGTTCCCCGACGAGCAGTACTTC. Protein product: CASSLFPDEQYF.

The chain carries TRBV23-1 and TRBJ2-5; D is perhaps TRBD2 (6 bases). TRBV23-1 is designated an ORF whose function remains uncertain. Between the trimmed V and J ends, which lost 0 bases and 5 bases, there was a span of 13 bases. This CDR3 has 15 residues. The CDR3 protein is CASSQSAGSGETQYF. The CDR3, as DNA: TGCGCCAGCAGTCAATCGGCGGGCAGCGGGGAGACCCAGTACTTC.

The V gene is TRBV7-8, the J gene TRBJ2-7; TRBD2 is a possible D gene (6 bases). The CDR3 is 16 amino acids. V lost 1 base to trimming and J lost 3 bases, with 16 bases between them. Germline-derived CDR1 and CDR2 are SGHVS and FQNEAQ. As DNA, the CDR3 is TGTGCCAGCAGCTTAGTATCTGGTAGCGGATTCTACGAGCAGTACTTC. It codes for CASSLVSGSGFYEQYF.

The chain couples TRBV7-2 to TRBJ2-7; D is unclear. Trimming took 5 bases from V and 4 from J, leaving 9 bases between them. This CDR3 has 12 residues. Germline V lookup: CDR1 SGHTA, CDR2 FQGNSA. The CDR3 sequence: CASSTRLYEQYF. DNA for the CDR3: TGTGCCAGCAGCACCCGACTTTACGAGCAGTACTTC.

The genes are TRBV3-1 (or the pseudogene TRBV3-2) and TRBJ1-6; 7 bases align to TRBD1. The CDR3 is 14 residues long. The V gene end was trimmed by 3 bases and the J gene end by 6 bases; junction bases not matched to a gene: 2. Germline V lookup: CDR1 LGHDT, CDR2 YNNKEL (reference sequence). The CDR3 loop is CASSQGQFNSPLHF. Here the CDR3 DNA reads TGTGCCAGCAGCCAGGGACAGTTTAATTCACCCCTCCACTTT.

The chain links TRBV27 to TRBJ2-7, with TRBD2 identical over 9 bases. The CDR3 is 15 amino acids. Trimming took 7 bases from V and 1 from J; bases not matched to a gene: 8. CDR1 is MNHEY, CDR2 SMNVEV, per germline (reference sequence). CDR3 sequence (DNA): TGTGCCAGCAACCGGGTTAGCGGGAGTTCCTACGAGCAGTACTTC. This translates into CASNRVSGSSYEQYF.

The V call is TRBV5-1, the J call TRBJ1-2, with D perhaps matching TRBD1 (6 bases). The V gene lost 0 bases and the J gene lost 7 bases, with 13 bases spanning the gap. CDR3 size: 14 residues. Germline values: CDR1 SGHRS, CDR2 YFSETQ. CDR3 DNA: TGCGCCAGCAGCTTGGCTGGGGGCTTGGGTGGCTACACCTTC. Its translation is CASSLAGGLGGYTF.

This clone was counted a few times. The V and J genes are TRBV28 and TRBJ2-7, with 7 bases matching TRBD1. The CDR3 loop spans 11 amino acids. The V and J ends lost 8 bases and 3 bases, in that order; junction bases with no gene match: 1. Germline assignment: CDR1 MDHEN and CDR2 SYDVKM. The CDR3 loop reads CASHRGYEQYF. Here the CDR3 DNA reads TGTGCCAGCCACAGGGGCTACGAGCAGTACTTC.

The J gene is TRBJ2-7, the V gene TRBV7-9, with 7 bases matching TRBD1. V was clipped by 5 bases and J by 1 base; unmatched bases: 17. Germline V gene lookup returns CDR1 SEHNR and CDR2 FQNEAQ (reference sequence). The CDR3 extends over 18 amino acids. In nucleotides, the CDR3 is TGTGCCAGCAGCGAACCGGGACAGAAAACCTTAGGATCCTACGAGCAGTACTTC. Protein: CASSEPGQKTLGSYEQYF.

This clone was observed once. The V call is TRBV25-1, the J call TRBJ2-3; 7 bases are a match to TRBD1. The germline V gene encodes CDR1 MGHDK and CDR2 SYGVNS. J was trimmed by 0 bases and V by 4 bases; bases with no gene match: 7. This CDR3 contains 16 residues. The CDR3 sequence is CASSVGTAISTDTQYF. The CDR3 region has the DNA TGTGCCAGCAGTGTGGGGACAGCGATAAGCACAGATACGCAGTATTTT.

This chain links TRBV19 with TRBJ1-2; the D is unclear. CDR3 length equals 15 residues. Trimming stripped 4 bases from V and 8 bases from J, with 20 bases between. Germline CDR1 is LNHDA and CDR2 is SQIVND (reference sequence). Here the CDR3 DNA reads TGTGCCAGTAGTACTAACCCTCTCCTGGGAGAAGGCTACACCTTC. As protein: CASSTNPLLGEGYTF.

The chain recombines TRBV27 with TRBJ1-5; TRBD1 aligns across 10 bases. The CDR3 sequence is 16 residues long. The ends lost 5 bases at V and 6 bases at J; junction bases unmatched: 10. In germline, CDR1 is MNHEY, CDR2 SMNVEV (reference sequence). The CDR3 here is CASSTSRQGAGQPQHF. The CDR3 DNA follows: TGTGCCAGCAGTACATCTCGACAGGGGGCAGGTCAGCCCCAGCATTTT.

V is TRBV28 and J is TRBJ2-7, with 9 bases matching TRBD1. The length of the CDR3 is 15 residues. Germline values: CDR1 MDHEN, CDR2 SYDVKM. V lost 4 bases to trimming and J lost 6 bases; unmatched junction nucleotides: 10. The CDR3 reads CASSSTGTGTFEQYF. DNA for the CDR3: TGTGCCAGCAGTTCTACCGGGACAGGGACCTTCGAGCAGTACTTC.

V usage is TRBV30 and J usage is TRBJ2-2; TRBD2 matches at 10 bases. Germline loops: CDR1 GTSNPN, CDR2 SVGIG (reference sequence). The V gene end was trimmed by 5 bases and the J gene end by 8 bases; junction bases not matched to a gene: 11. The CDR3 is made up of 15 amino acids. The DNA of the CDR3 is TGTGCCTGGGCGCTAGCGGGAGCGATCGTTGGGGAGCTGTTTTTT. It yields the protein CAWALAGAIVGELFF.

This chain connects TRBV3-1 (or the pseudogene TRBV3-2) to TRBJ1-1; no clear D gene. Germline loops: CDR1 LGHDT, CDR2 YNNKEL (reference sequence). This CDR3 contains 14 residues. Trimming left V 3 bases short and J 6 bases short, with 14 bases between. The CDR3 DNA reads as TGTGCCAGCAGCCACCAGGTATCCCTGGCTGAAGCTTTCTTT. As protein: CASSHQVSLAEAFF.

V and J are TRBV5-1 and TRBJ2-5, with 7 positions matching TRBD2. V trimming: 3 bases; J trimming: 5 bases; junction bases outside the gene matches: 10. The CDR3 length is 15 residues. In germline, CDR1 is SGHRS, CDR2 YFSETQ. The CDR3 DNA sequence: TGCGCCAGCAGCTCCGGTGGCGGGGGAGGGGAGACCCAGTACTTC. Residues: CASSSGGGGGETQYF.

The V and J genes are TRBV7-9 and TRBJ2-2, with D maybe TRBD2 (6 bases). Germline CDR1 SEHNR, CDR2 FQNEAQ (reference sequence). The CDR3 runs 15 residues. The germline V and J ends were trimmed by 8 bases and 3 bases, with 16 bases remaining between them. DNA for the CDR3: TGTGCCAGCGGATCCGTAGCGGCATACACCGGGGAGCTGTTTTTT. It specifies CASGSVAAYTGELFF.

The chain couples TRBV27 to TRBJ2-1; D is unresolved. The CDR3 extends over 12 amino acids. Germline CDR1 MNHEY, CDR2 SMNVEV (reference sequence). With 5 bases removed from V and 6 bases from J, the gap between germline ends came to 8 bases. In nucleotides, the CDR3 is TGTGCCAGCAGTCCTCTCAGCAATGAGCAGTTCTTC. Its translation: CASSPLSNEQFF.

This clone was seen once. The chain links TRBV7-3 to TRBJ2-7, with 9 bases identical to TRBD1. With V trimmed by 5 bases and J by 5 bases, 7 bases remained unmatched. From germline, CDR1 is SGHTA and CDR2 FQGTGA. This CDR3 is 14 amino acids long. The CDR3 DNA is TGTGCCAGCAGCGCGGGGACAGGGAGCAACGAGCAGTACTTC. It is translated as CASSAGTGSNEQYF.

This clone counts as medium-sized. The V gene is TRBV6-5, the J gene TRBJ1-1, with D uncertain. This CDR3 comprises 15 residues. Germline CDR1 is MNHEY and CDR2 is SVGAGI. V dropped 6 bases and J dropped 1 base, with 15 bases sitting between them. This CDR3 reads CASRLSTSGNTEAFF. The CDR3 DNA reads as TGTGCCAGCAGACTTTCAACTTCGGGGAACACTGAAGCTTTCTTT.